This TCR beta chain appears in the sequencing data of a study of T cell changes during pregnancy in multiple sclerosis. Germline CDR1 is MGHRA and CDR2 is YSYEKL. The CDR3 sequence is 16 residues long. V was shortened by 0 bases and J by 3 bases, with 12 bases between the two germline ends. Data came from immunoSEQ multiplex PCR; TCRdb stores just in-frame clones and leaves some out. The data contain roughly 48,000 clones, 95% of them singletons. Sequenced here: CD8+ T cells from peripheral blood mononuclear cells, sampled in the first trimester of pregnancy. This receptor was identified in a female donor with multiple sclerosis, enrolled in a pregnancy study. This chain joins TRBV4-1 and TRBJ1-5; possible D gene TRBD1, 5 bases. Written as DNA, the CDR3 is TGCGCCAGCAGCCAAGATGGGGGGACTCTCAATCAGCCCCAGCATTTT. Protein: CASSQDGGTLNQPQHF.